The rows below give T cell receptor beta chains drawn from one sample of a study of blood T cell repertoires in COVID-19. The protocol was immunoSEQ multiplex PCR, while the TCRdb copy is restricted to in-frame clones and leaves out a portion. This sample yields 400,000 or so clones, of which 70% to 90% are seen a single time; about 1.9% belongs to the top ten. What was sequenced was PBMCs or T cells enriched from blood (not recorded which). These receptors all come from a man in his forties in a cohort exposed to, infected with or recovered from COVID-19 (not recorded which). The CDR3 runs from the conserved cysteine through the conserved F or W. A D gene is named only where the DNA matches it firmly. Not all rows give a size; the values are once, few, many and, for expanded clones, a class.

j_call,v_call,d_call,cdr3_length,clone_size,cdr3_aa,cdr3_nt
TRBJ2-5,TRBV4-1,TRBD2,16,-,CASSQVGLAGQETQYF,TGCGCCAGCAGCCAAGTTGGACTAGCGGGACAAGAGACCCAGTACTTC
TRBJ2-7,TRBV7-8,-,16,-,CASSLSGGPTLYEQYF,TGTGCCAGCAGCTTATCTGGGGGCCCAACCCTCTACGAGCAGTACTTC
TRBJ2-7,TRBV15,-,14,-,CATSRDRKTYEQYF,TGTGCCACCAGCAGAGACAGAAAAACCTACGAGCAGTACTTC
TRBJ2-2,TRBV6-5,-,13,-,CASSLPGPGELFF,TGTGCCAGCAGTCTTCCAGGGCCCGGGGAGCTGTTTTTT
TRBJ2-7,TRBV7-9,TRBD1,14,-,CASSRDRGLYEQYF,TGTGCCAGCAGCCGGGACAGGGGGCTCTACGAGCAGTACTTC
TRBJ2-7,TRBV7-2,TRBD2,17,-,CASSRAGTSGIPYEQYF,TGTGCCAGCAGCAGGGCCGGGACTAGCGGGATACCCTACGAGCAGTACTTC
TRBJ1-5,TRBV2,-,15,-,CASRLRQPSNQPQHF,TGTGCCAGCAGACTACGACAGCCTAGCAATCAGCCCCAGCATTTT
TRBJ1-2,TRBV7-8,-,13,-,CASSFDRNYGYTF,TGTGCCAGCAGCTTTGACAGAAACTATGGCTACACCTTC
TRBJ1-3,TRBV19,-,14,-,CASSYTTMGNTIYF,TGTGCCAGTAGTTATACGACAATGGGAAACACCATATATTTT
TRBJ1-3,TRBV5-1,-,17,-,CASSYLDSTSSGNTIYF,TGCGCCAGCAGCTACCTTGACAGCACAAGCTCTGGAAACACCATATATTTT
TRBJ2-3,TRBV30,-,11,-,CAGGVADTQYF,TGTGCCGGAGGAGTCGCAGATACGCAGTATTTT
TRBJ1-2,TRBV2,-,14,-,CASSLRDTADGYTF,TGTGCCAGCAGTCTCCGGGACACAGCCGATGGCTACACCTTC
TRBJ1-1,TRBV28,TRBD1,14,-,CASSLTGVNTEAFF,TGTGCCAGCAGTTTAACAGGGGTGAACACTGAAGCTTTCTTT
TRBJ2-7,TRBV28,TRBD1,16,once,CASSLWGTGGLYEQYF,TGTGCCAGCAGTTTATGGGGGACAGGGGGCCTCTACGAGCAGTACTTC
TRBJ1-5,TRBV19,TRBD1,16,-,CASRSGGAMSGQPQHF,TGTGCCAGTAGATCAGGGGGCGCGATGTCAGGACAGCCCCAGCATTTT
TRBJ2-3,TRBV10-2,-,13,-,CASGTSVVGTQYF,TGCGCCAGCGGGACATCGGTGGTAGGTACGCAGTATTTT
TRBJ2-5,TRBV5-6,TRBD1,16,-,CASSLPGTGLQETQYF,TGTGCCAGCAGCTTACCCGGGACAGGGCTCCAAGAGACCCAGTACTTC
TRBJ1-1,TRBV16,-,13,-,CASSQLQGTEAFF,TGTGCCAGCAGCCAACTACAGGGCACTGAAGCTTTCTTT
TRBJ1-2,TRBV24-1,-,14,-,CATSDFAREYGYTF,TGTGCCACCAGTGATTTCGCCAGGGAATACGGCTACACCTTC
TRBJ2-7,TRBV27,-,11,-,CASSPPEEQYF,TGTGCCAGCAGTCCCCCGGAGGAGCAGTACTTC
TRBJ2-2,TRBV18,TRBD2,18,-,CASSPRTLAGQNTGELFF,TGTGCCAGCTCACCAAGGACGCTAGCGGGACAGAACACCGGGGAGCTGTTTTTT
TRBJ1-5,TRBV27,-,14,-,CASSLRYSNQPQHF,TGTGCCAGCAGTTTACGGTATAGCAATCAGCCCCAGCATTTT
TRBJ2-7,TRBV3-1/TRBV3-2,-,14,-,CASSRGHTTYEQYF,TGTGCCAGCAGCCGGGGACACACTACCTACGAGCAGTACTTC
TRBJ1-4,TRBV6-6,-,16,-,CASSAGVATTNEKLFF,TGTGCCAGCAGCGCCGGGGTGGCGACAACTAATGAAAAACTGTTTTTT
TRBJ1-5,TRBV4-1,-,15,-,CASSQDRTPAGPQHF,TGCGCCAGCAGCCAAGATCGGACACCAGCTGGGCCCCAGCATTTT
TRBJ1-2,TRBV19,TRBD1,17,-,CASSITGQGRFNYGYTF,TGTGCCAGTAGTATCACGGGACAGGGGCGTTTCAACTATGGCTACACCTTC
TRBJ1-1,TRBV4-2,TRBD1,15,-,CASSRGQGLATEAFF,TGTGCCAGCAGCCGGGGACAGGGACTTGCCACTGAAGCTTTCTTT
TRBJ1-2,TRBV18,TRBD1,15,-,CASSPRGGQGDGYTF,TGTGCCAGCTCACCACGCGGAGGACAGGGAGATGGCTACACCTTC
TRBJ2-1,TRBV5-1,TRBD2,15,once,CASSMTSGKGNEQFF,TGCGCCAGCAGCATGACTAGCGGGAAGGGAAATGAGCAGTTCTTC
TRBJ2-1,TRBV3-1/TRBV3-2,-,14,-,CASSQGVAEREQFF,TGTGCCAGCAGCCAAGGCGTCGCTGAGCGTGAGCAGTTCTTC
TRBJ2-7,TRBV28,-,11,-,CASMSIRSQYF,TGTGCCAGCATGAGTATACGATCGCAGTACTTC
TRBJ1-4,TRBV28,-,12,once,CASSARGEKLFF,TGTGCCAGCAGTGCCAGGGGTGAAAAACTGTTTTTT
TRBJ2-1,TRBV19,TRBD2,19,-,CASRPDIAGQSYRYNEQFF,TGTGCCAGTAGACCTGATATAGCGGGACAATCCTACCGCTACAATGAGCAGTTCTTC
TRBJ2-1,TRBV11-2,-,17,-,CASSLEVSGGAGNEQFF,TGTGCCAGCAGCTTAGAAGTCTCGGGGGGCGCGGGCAATGAGCAGTTCTTC
TRBJ1-1,TRBV5-1,TRBD1,16,-,CASSLRTGGMNTEAFF,TGCGCCAGCAGCCTGCGGACAGGAGGAATGAACACTGAAGCTTTCTTT
TRBJ2-7,TRBV21-1,-,14,-,CASSNPGGTYEQYF,TGTGCCAGCAGCAATCCCGGCGGGACCTACGAGCAGTACTTC
TRBJ2-1,TRBV7-2,TRBD2,14,-,CASSTSGRANEQFF,TGTGCCAGCAGCACTAGCGGGAGGGCCAATGAGCAGTTCTTC
TRBJ2-7,TRBV20-1,TRBD1,11,-,CSTRQGYEQYF,TGCAGTACTAGACAGGGCTACGAGCAGTACTTC
TRBJ1-4,TRBV27,-,18,-,CASSLRIQGRWTNEKLFF,TGTGCCAGCAGTTTAAGAATACAGGGAAGATGGACTAATGAAAAACTGTTTTTT
TRBJ1-3,TRBV12-5,-,12,-,CASRGSGNTIYF,TGTGCTAGCAGGGGCTCTGGAAACACCATATATTTT
TRBJ2-7,TRBV27,-,14,-,CASSLSSAGYEQYF,TGTGCCAGCAGTTTATCGAGCGCTGGTTACGAGCAGTACTTC
TRBJ1-2,TRBV4-2,TRBD1,15,many,CASSPRTGLFYGYTF,TGTGCCAGCAGCCCCCGGACAGGCCTCTTCTATGGCTACACCTTC
TRBJ1-2,TRBV11-2,TRBD1,15,-,CASSLGVQGAIGYTF,TGTGCCAGCAGCTTAGGGGTCCAGGGGGCGATTGGCTACACCTTC
TRBJ2-7,TRBV7-9,TRBD2,16,-,CASSLGTSGRAYEQYF,TGTGCCAGCAGCTTGGGGACTAGCGGGAGGGCATACGAGCAGTACTTC